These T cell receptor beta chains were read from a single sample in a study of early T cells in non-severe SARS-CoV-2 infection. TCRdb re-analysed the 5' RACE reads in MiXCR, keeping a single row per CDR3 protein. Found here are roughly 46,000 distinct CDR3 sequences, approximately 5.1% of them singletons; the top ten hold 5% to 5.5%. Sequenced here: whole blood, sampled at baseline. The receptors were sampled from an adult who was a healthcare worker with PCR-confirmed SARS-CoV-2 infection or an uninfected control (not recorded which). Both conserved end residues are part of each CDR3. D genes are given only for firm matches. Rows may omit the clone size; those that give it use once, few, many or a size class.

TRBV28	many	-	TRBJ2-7	TGTGCCAGCGGCGGTGCCTACGAGCAGTACTTC	CASGGAYEQYF
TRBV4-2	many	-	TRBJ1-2	TGTGCCAGCAGCCAAGAGAGGGGCTATGGCTACACCTTC	CASSQERGYGYTF
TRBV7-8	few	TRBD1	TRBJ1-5	TGTGCCAGCAGCCCGGGACAGGGTATAAGTCAGCCCCAGCATTTT	CASSPGQGISQPQHF
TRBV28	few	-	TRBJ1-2	TGTGCCAGCAGTGGACATTTTTATAACTATGGCTACACCTTC	CASSGHFYNYGYTF
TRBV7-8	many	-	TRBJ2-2	TGTGCCAGCAGCTTAAGAGCACAGGGCGGCACCGGGGAGCTGTTTTTT	CASSLRAQGGTGELFF
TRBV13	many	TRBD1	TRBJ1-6	TGTGCCAGCAGTTTTAGGGACAGGGACAATTCACCCCTCCACTTT	CASSFRDRDNSPLHF
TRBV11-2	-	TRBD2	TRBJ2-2	TGTGCCAGCAGCTCAACTCGGGAGGCGGTTAACACCGGGGAGCTGTTTTTT	CASSSTREAVNTGELFF
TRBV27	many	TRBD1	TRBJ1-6	TGTGCCAGCAGTTCCCCATCGACAGGGATGGATTCACCCCTCCACTTT	CASSSPSTGMDSPLHF
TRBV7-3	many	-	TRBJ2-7	TGTGCCAGCAGTGACCTGAACGGTCTGGAGCAGTACTTC	CASSDLNGLEQYF
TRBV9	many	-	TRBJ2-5	TGTGCCAGCAGCGAGAGCGCGCAAGAGACCCAGTACTTC	CASSESAQETQYF
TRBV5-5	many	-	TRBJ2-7	TGTGCCAGCAGCCCGCCGCTCGGGTCCTACGAGCAGTACTTC	CASSPPLGSYEQYF
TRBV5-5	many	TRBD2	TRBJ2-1	TGTGCCAGCAGCTCCTGGACTAGCGGGGGGAATGAGCAGTTCTTC	CASSSWTSGGNEQFF
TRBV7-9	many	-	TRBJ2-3	TGTGCCAGCAGCGGGTCGGGGGGCACAGATACGCAGTATTTT	CASSGSGGTDTQYF
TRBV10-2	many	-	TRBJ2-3	TGCGCCAGCAGTGCGAATGAGAACCCGCAGTATTTT	CASSANENPQYF
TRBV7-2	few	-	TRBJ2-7	TGTGCCAGCAGCTCGCGACTGGGGATCTACGAGCAGTACTTC	CASSSRLGIYEQYF
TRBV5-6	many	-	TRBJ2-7	TGTGCCAGCACCCCTCGAGACTCCTACGAGCAGTACTTC	CASTPRDSYEQYF
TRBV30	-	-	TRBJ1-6	TGTGCCTGGAGTGGGACAGAGGGATCACCCCTCCACTTT	CAWSGTEGSPLHF
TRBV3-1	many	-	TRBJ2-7	TGTGCCAGCAGCTTACGCTACGAGCAGTACTTC	CASSLRYEQYF
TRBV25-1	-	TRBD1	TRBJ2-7	TGTGCCAGCATAGGGACAGGCTCCTACGAGCAGTACTTC	CASIGTGSYEQYF
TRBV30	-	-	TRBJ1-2	TGTGCCTGGAGTTCGGCACCTAACTATGGCTACACCTTC	CAWSSAPNYGYTF
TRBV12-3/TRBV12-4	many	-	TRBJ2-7	TGTGCCAGCAGCCAATTAGGAAGGTTCGAGCAGTACTTC	CASSQLGRFEQYF
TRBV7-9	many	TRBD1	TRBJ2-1	TGTGCCAGCAGCTTGTACTTGACAGGGGGGGTCCATGAGCAGTTCTTC	CASSLYLTGGVHEQFF
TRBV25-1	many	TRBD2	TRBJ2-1	TGTGCCAGCACACGTAGCGGGAGGAGTAGTATCGATGAGCAGTTCTTC	CASTRSGRSSIDEQFF
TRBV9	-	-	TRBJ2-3	TGTGCCAGCAGCGTATCCCCGGGCCCTAGCAGGTACGCGGATACGCAGTATTTT	CASSVSPGPSRYADTQYF
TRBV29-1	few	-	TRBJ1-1	TGCAGCCCTAAATGGGGAACTGAAGCTTTCTTT	CSPKWGTEAFF
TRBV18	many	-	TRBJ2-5	TGTGCCAGCTCACCTACAGTGGGAGGCTCCCTCGAGACCCAGTACTTC	CASSPTVGGSLETQYF
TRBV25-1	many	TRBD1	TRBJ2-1	TGTGCCAGCAGTGAAGGGGGAAGGGGGCGTAAGGGTGAGCAGTTCTTC	CASSEGGRGRKGEQFF
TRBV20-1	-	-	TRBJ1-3	TGCAGTGCTCAGAAGTTGGGAAACACCATATATTTT	CSAQKLGNTIYF
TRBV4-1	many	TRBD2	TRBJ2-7	TGCGCCAGCAGCCAGATCAGCGGGAGGGTAACCGAGCAGTACTTC	CASSQISGRVTEQYF
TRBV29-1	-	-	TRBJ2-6	TGCAGCGTCAGGGTCTCTGGGGCCAACGTCCTGATTTTC	CSVRVSGANVLIF
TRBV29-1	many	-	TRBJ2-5	TGCAGCGGCGGGACCGACGGACAGACCCAGTACTTC	CSGGTDGQTQYF
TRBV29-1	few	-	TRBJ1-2	TGCAGCGTTTTCGCCCGGGAGGGTGGCTATGGCTACACCTTC	CSVFAREGGYGYTF
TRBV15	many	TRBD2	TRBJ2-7	TGTGCCACCAGCAAAGGACTAGCGGATATCTACGAGCAGTACTTC	CATSKGLADIYEQYF
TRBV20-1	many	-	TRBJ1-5	TGCAGTGCTAGAGAGTCCACGGGGGGAGCCAATCAGCCCCAACATTTT	CSARESTGGANQPQHF
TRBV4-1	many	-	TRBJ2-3	TGCGCCAGCAGCCAAGACACTCCTAGCACAGATACGCAGTATTTT	CASSQDTPSTDTQYF
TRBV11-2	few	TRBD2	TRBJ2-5	TGTGCCAGCAGCGGAACGGGAGGGTTAAGAGGAGAGACCCAGTACTTC	CASSGTGGLRGETQYF
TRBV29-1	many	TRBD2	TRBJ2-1	TGCAGCGCGGGACTAGCGAACTACAATGAGCAGTTCTTC	CSAGLANYNEQFF
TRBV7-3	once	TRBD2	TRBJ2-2	TGTGCCAGCAGCTCCAACCCTACTCTAGCGGGAAACGGGGAGCTGTTTTTT	CASSSNPTLAGNGELFF
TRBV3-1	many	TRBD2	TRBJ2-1	TGTGCCAGCAGCCAACCAAGGAGCGGGAGGGCCTACAATGAGCAGTTCTTC	CASSQPRSGRAYNEQFF
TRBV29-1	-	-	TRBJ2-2	TGCAGCGTCCAGGGGTTGGGGGCTCAAACCGGGGAGCTGTTTTTT	CSVQGLGAQTGELFF